This record looks at one T cell receptor beta chain sequence and its context. Participant-given clinical history determined each cohort assignment. What the recovered Cohort 3 donors had was two negative PCRs, clearance, or symptom resolution. The data were taken from a study of blood T cell repertoires in COVID-19. Study at large: Samples of COVID-19 (acute and convalescent) were obtained from the United States, Italy and Spain. From T cells, B-cell-depleted T cells, or PBMCs came the material, which was cDNA or gDNA.

The protocol was immunoSEQ multiplex PCR, while the TCRdb copy is restricted to in-frame clones and leaves out a portion. The sample consists of about 370,000 clones, 80% to 90% of them appearing once. This CDR3 has 13 amino acids. Trimming cost V 5 bases and J 9 bases, with 11 bases left between them. Germline V lookup: CDR1 MNHEY, CDR2 SVGEGT. J is TRBJ1-6 and V is TRBV6-2 or TRBV6-3, with D possibly matching TRBD1 (6 bases). The sample was PBMCs or T cells enriched from blood (not recorded which). This receptor was identified in a man between 18 and 35 years old who had recovered from COVID-19. The CDR3 nucleotides are TGTGCCAGCAGTAGCCCAGGGGTTTCACCCCTCCACTTT. This codes for CASSSPGVSPLHF.